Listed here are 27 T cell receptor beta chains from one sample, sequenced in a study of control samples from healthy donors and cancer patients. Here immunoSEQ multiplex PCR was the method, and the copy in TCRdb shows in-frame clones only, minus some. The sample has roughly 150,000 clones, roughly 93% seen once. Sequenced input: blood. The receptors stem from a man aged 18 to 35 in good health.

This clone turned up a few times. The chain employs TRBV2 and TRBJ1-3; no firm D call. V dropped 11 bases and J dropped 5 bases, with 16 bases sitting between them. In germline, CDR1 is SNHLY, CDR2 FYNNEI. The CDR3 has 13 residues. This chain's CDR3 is CAQGSGIRNTIYF. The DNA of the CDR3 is TGTGCCCAAGGGAGCGGGATACGAAACACCATATATTTT.

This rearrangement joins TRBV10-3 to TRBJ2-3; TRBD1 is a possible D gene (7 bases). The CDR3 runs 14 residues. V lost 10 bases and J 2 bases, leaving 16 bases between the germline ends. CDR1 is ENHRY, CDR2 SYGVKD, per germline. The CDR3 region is CATYRGGLTDTQYF. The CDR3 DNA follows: TGTGCCACCTACAGGGGAGGACTCACAGATACGCAGTATTTT.

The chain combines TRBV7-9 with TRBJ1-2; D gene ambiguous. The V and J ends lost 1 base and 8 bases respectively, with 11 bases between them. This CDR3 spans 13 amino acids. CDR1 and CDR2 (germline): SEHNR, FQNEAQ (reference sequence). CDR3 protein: CASSLDRSGGYTF. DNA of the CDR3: TGTGCCAGCAGCTTAGACAGATCGGGGGGCTACACCTTC.

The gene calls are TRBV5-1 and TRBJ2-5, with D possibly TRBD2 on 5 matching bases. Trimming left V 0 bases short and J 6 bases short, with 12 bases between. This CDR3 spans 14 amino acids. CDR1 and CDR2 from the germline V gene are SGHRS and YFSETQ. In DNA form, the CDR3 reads TGCGCCAGCAGCTTGGAGATTAGCGTTAAGACCCAGTACTTC. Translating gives CASSLEISVKTQYF.

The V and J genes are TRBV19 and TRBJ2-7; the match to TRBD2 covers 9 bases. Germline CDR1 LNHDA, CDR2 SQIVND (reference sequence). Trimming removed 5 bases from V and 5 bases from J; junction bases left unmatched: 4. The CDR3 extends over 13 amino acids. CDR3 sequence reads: CASSLSGSHEQYF. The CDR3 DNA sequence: TGTGCCAGTAGTCTTAGCGGGAGTCACGAGCAGTACTTC.

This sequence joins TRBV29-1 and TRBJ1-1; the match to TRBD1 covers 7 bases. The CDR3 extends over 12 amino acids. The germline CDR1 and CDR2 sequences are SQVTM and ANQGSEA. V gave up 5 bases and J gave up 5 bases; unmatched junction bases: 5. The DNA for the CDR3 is TGCAGCGTTTTACAGGGGATTACTGAAGCTTTCTTT. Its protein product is CSVLQGITEAFF.

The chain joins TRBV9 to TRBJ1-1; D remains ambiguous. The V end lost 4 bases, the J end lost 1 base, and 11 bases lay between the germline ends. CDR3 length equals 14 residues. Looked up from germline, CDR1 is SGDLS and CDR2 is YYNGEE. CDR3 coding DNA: TGTGCCAGCAGCTTACATAGAGAGAACACTGAAGCTTTCTTT. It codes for CASSLHRENTEAFF.

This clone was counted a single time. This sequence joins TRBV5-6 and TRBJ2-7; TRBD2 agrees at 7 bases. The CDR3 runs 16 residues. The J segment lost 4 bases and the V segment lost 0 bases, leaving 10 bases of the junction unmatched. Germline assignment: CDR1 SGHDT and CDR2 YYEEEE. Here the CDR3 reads CASSLAGRGGFYEQYF. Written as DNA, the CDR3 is TGTGCCAGCAGCTTGGCCGGTCGCGGGGGATTTTACGAGCAGTACTTC.

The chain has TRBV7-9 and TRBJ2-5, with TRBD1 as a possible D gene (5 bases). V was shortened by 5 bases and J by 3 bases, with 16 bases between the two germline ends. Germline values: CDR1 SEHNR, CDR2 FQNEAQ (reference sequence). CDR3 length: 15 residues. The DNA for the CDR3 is TGTGCCAGCAGCCCCTCGTGGCAGGGCGAAGAGACCCAGTACTTC. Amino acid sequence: CASSPSWQGEETQYF. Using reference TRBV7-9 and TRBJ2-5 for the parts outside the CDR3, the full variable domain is DTGVSQNPRHKITKRGQNVTFRCDPISEHNRLYWYRQTLGQGPEFLTYFQNEAQLEKSRLLSDRFSAERPKGSFSTLEIQRTEQGDSAMYLCASSPSWQGEETQYFGPGTRLLVL.

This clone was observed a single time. The CDR3 region is CASSLRGERKYF. The DNA for the CDR3 is TGTGCCAGCAGCTTACGGGGGGAGCGTAAGTATTTT. The chain joins TRBV7-9 to TRBJ2-3; 7 nucleotides match TRBD2. J gave up 13 bases and V 2 bases, and 6 bases lay outside the gene matches. Germline V gene sequence: CDR1 SEHNR, CDR2 FQNEAQ (reference sequence). The CDR3 has 12 residues.

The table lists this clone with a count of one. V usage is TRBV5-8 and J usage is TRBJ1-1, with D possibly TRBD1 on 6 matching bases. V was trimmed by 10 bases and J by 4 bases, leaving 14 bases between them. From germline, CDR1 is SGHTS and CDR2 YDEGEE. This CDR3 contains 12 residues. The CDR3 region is CAPGGAGTEAFF. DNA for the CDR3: TGTGCCCCGGGGGGGGCTGGCACTGAAGCTTTCTTT.

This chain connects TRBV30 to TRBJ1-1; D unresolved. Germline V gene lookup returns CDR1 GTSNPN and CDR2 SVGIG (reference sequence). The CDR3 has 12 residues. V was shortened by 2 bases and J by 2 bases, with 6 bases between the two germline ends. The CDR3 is CAWSLGNTEAFF. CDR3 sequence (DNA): TGTGCCTGGAGTTTGGGAAACACTGAAGCTTTCTTT.

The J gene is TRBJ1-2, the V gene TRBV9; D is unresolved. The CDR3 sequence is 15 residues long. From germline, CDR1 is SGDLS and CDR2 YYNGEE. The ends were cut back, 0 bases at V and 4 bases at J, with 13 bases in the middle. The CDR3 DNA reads TGTGCCAGCAGCGTAGAAATGGAAAGCGGCTATGGCTACACCTTC. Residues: CASSVEMESGYGYTF.

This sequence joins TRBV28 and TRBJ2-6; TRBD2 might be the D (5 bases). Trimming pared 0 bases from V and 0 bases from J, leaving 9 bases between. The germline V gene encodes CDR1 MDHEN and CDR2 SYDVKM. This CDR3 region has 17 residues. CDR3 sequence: CASSLWAGISGANVLTF. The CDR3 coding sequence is TGTGCCAGCAGTTTATGGGCGGGCATCTCTGGGGCCAACGTCCTGACTTTC.

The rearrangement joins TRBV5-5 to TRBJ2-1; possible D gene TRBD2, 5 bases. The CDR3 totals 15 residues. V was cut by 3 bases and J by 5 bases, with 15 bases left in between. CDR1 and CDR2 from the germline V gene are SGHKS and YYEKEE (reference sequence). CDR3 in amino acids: CASSWFLGSNNEQFF. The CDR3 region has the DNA TGTGCCAGCAGCTGGTTCCTGGGGAGTAACAATGAGCAGTTCTTC.

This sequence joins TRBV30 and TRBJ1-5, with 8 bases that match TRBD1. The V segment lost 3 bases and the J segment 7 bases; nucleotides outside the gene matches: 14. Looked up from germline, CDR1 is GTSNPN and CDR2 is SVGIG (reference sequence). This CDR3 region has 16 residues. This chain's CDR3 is CAWSPFGQGEDQPQHF. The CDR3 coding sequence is TGTGCCTGGAGCCCCTTCGGACAGGGTGAAGACCAGCCCCAGCATTTT.

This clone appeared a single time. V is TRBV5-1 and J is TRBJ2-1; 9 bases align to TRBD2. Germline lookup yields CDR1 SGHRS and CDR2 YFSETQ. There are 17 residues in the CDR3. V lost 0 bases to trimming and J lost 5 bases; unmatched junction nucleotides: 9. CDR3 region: CASSLAPEREVNNEQFF. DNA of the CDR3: TGCGCCAGCAGCTTGGCCCCCGAGCGGGAGGTTAACAATGAGCAGTTCTTC. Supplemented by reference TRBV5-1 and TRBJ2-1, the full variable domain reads KAGVTQTPRYLIKTRGQQVTLSCSPISGHRSVSWYQQTPGQGLQFLFEYFSETQRNKGNFPGRFSGRQFSNSRSEMNVSTLELGDSALYLCASSLAPEREVNNEQFFGPGTRLTVL.

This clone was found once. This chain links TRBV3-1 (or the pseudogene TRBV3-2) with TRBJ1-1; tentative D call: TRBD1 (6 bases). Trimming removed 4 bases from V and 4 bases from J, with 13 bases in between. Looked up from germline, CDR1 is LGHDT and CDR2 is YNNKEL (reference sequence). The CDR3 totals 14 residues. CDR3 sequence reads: CASSLTDRLTEAFF. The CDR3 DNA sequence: TGTGCCAGCAGCCTCACAGACAGGCTCACTGAAGCTTTCTTT.

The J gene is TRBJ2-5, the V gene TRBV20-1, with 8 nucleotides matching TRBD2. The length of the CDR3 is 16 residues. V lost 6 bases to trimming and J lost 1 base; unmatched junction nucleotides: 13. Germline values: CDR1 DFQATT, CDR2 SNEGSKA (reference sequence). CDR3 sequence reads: CSASGTSRGGQETQYF. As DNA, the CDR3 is TGCAGTGCGAGTGGTACCTCTCGGGGGGGCCAAGAGACCCAGTACTTC.

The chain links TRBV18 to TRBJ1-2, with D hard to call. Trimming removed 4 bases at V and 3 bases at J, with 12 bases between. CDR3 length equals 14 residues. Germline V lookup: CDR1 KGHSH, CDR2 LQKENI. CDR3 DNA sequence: TGTGCCAGCTCACTAGATACGAGTTACTATGGCTACACCTTC. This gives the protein CASSLDTSYYGYTF.

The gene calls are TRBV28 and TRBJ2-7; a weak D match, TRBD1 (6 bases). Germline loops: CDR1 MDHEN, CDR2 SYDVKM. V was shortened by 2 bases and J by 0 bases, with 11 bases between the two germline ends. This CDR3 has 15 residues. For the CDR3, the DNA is TGTGCCAGCAGTTTAACACAGGGATACTCCTACGAGCAGTACTTC. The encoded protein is CASSLTQGYSYEQYF. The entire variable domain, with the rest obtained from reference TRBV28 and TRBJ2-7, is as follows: DVKVTQSSRYLVKRTGEKVFLECVQDMDHENMFWYRQDPGLGLRLIYFSYDVKMKEKGDIPEGYSVSREKKERFSLILESASTNQTSMYLCASSLTQGYSYEQYFGPGTRLTVT.

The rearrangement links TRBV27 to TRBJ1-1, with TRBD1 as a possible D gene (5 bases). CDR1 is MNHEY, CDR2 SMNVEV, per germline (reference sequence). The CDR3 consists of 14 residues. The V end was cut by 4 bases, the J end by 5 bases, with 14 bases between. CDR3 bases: TGTGCCAGCAGTTCTCAGGGTCTGAGGACTGAAGCTTTCTTT. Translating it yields CASSSQGLRTEAFF.

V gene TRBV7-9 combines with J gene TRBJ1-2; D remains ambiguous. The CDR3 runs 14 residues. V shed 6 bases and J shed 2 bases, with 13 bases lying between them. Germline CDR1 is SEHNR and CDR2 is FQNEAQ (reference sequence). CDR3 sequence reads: CASRDGDFNYGYTF. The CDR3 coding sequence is TGTGCCAGCAGAGACGGAGACTTCAACTATGGCTACACCTTC.

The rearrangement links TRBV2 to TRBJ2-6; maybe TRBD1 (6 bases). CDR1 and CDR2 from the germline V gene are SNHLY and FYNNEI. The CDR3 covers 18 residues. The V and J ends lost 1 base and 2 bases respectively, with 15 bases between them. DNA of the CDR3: TGTGCCAGCAGTGAAGAGCGGACAGCACCGACTGGGGCCAACGTCCTGACTTTC. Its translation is CASSEERTAPTGANVLTF.

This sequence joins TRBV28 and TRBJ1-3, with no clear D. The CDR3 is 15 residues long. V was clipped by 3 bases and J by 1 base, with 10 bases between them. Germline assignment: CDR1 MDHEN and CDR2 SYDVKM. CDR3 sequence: CASSFFPESGNTIYF. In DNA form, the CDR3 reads TGTGCCAGCAGTTTTTTTCCAGAGTCTGGAAACACCATATATTTT.

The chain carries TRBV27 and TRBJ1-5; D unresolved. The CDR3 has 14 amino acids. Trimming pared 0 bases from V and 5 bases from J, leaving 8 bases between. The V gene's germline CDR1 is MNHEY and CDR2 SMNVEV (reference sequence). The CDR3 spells CASSLSRVHQPQHF. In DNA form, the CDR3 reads TGTGCCAGCAGTTTATCACGGGTACATCAGCCCCAGCATTTT.

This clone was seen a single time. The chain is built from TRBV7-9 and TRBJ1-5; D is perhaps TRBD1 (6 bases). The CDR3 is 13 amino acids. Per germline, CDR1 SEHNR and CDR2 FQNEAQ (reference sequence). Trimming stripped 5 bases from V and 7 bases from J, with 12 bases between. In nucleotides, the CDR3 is TGTGCCAGCAGCCCCGAAGGGGGACAGCCCCAGCATTTT. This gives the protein CASSPEGGQPQHF.